Described below is a single TCR beta chain sequence and its context. Germline CDR1 is KGHDR and CDR2 is SFDVKD. V was trimmed by 4 bases and J by 8 bases, leaving 13 bases between them. The CDR3 is made up of 13 amino acids. This record comes from a study of blood T cell repertoires in COVID-19. Overall study: Samples taken during acute and convalescent COVID-19 were collected in the United States, Italy and Spain. Sources were T cells, B-cell-depleted T cells, or PBMCs; the material itself was cDNA or gDNA.

In the original processing: Reference gene primer amplification gave estimated nucleated cell counts. Assay used: immunoSEQ multiplex PCR; TCRdb lists only in-frame clones, some missing. That table gives V, J and clone size, and the DNA gave D and trimming. The data contain 100,000 to 150,000 clones, 78% of them singletons. The TCR sequence derives from a man between 65 and 79 years old with acute or convalescent COVID-19. Sequencing was carried out using peripheral blood. The chain uses TRBV24-1 and TRBJ1-2; no reliable D call. The CDR3 DNA is TGTGCCACCAGTGAATTACCTGGGAGAGGCTACACCTTC. It encodes CATSELPGRGYTF.